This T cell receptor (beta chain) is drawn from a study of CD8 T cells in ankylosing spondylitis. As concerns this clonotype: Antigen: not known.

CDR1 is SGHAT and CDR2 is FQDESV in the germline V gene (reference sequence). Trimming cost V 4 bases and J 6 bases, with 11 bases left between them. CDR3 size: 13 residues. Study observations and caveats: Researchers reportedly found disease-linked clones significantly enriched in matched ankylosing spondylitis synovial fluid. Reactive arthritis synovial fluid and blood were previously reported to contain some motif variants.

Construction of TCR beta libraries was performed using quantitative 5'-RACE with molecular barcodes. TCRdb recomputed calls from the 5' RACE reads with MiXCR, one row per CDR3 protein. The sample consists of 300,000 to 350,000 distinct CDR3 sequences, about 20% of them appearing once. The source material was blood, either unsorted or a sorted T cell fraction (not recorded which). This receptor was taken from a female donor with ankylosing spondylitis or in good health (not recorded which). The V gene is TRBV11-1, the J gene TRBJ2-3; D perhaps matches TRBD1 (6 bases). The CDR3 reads CASSSGTKDTQYF. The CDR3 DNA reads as TGTGCCAGCAGCTCCGGGACAAAGGATACGCAGTATTTT.